Presented here are 18 T cell receptor beta chains from one specimen sequenced in a study of blood T cells in healthy people across ages. Sample-barcoded 5' priming and a J-beta primer mix drove a second PCR of roughly 7 to 11 cycles. Using its own MiXCR run on the 5' RACE reads, TCRdb lists one record per CDR3 protein. The table has over 1.5 million distinct CDR3 sequences, around 48% seen once. Input material: blood. The receptors derive from a woman in her forties in good health.

The V call is TRBV6-1, the J call TRBJ1-2; D uncertain. The CDR3 totals 13 residues. Looked up from germline, CDR1 is MNHNS and CDR2 is SASEGT. Trimming left V 3 bases short and J 4 bases short, with 9 bases between. Written as DNA, the CDR3 is TGTGCCAGCAGTGAGGGCTTCTCCTATGGCTACACCTTC. This encodes CASSEGFSYGYTF.

As to this clonotype: At one boundary the junction diverges from the germline segment, which might be a read error. The chain joins TRBV28 to TRBJ2-7; TRBD2 aligns across 11 bases. Per the germline V gene, CDR1 is MDHEN and CDR2 is SYDVKM. The CDR3 runs 14 residues. CDR3 in DNA: TGTGCCAGCAGTGGGACTAGCGGCTCCGACGAGCAGTACTTC. It is translated as CASSGTSGSDEQYF.

This sequence joins TRBV5-1 and TRBJ1-2; D may be TRBD1 (5 bases). V lost 5 bases and J lost 1, with 18 bases in between. Germline V lookup: CDR1 SGHRS, CDR2 YFSETQ. This CDR3 is 16 amino acids long. The CDR3 spells CASRPGTASHNYGYTF. The CDR3 DNA is TGCGCCAGCAGACCCGGGACGGCCTCGCATAACTATGGCTACACCTTC.

This clonotype was detected only a few times. The chain combines TRBV6-1 with TRBJ2-3; 11 bases align to TRBD2. Germline CDR1 is MNHNS and CDR2 is SASEGT. V was clipped by 5 bases and J by 3 bases; unmatched bases: 10. This CDR3 spans 17 amino acids. CDR3 sequence reads: CASSPTRLAGGTDTQYF. CDR3 in DNA: TGTGCCAGCAGTCCGACTCGCCTAGCGGGGGGAACAGATACGCAGTATTTT.

The chain carries TRBV29-1 and TRBJ2-3; a weak D match, TRBD1 (7 bases). Trimming pared 6 bases from V and 1 base from J, leaving 20 bases between. This CDR3 is built from 16 residues. CDR1 and CDR2 from the germline V gene are SQVTM and ANQGSEA. CDR3 sequence: CSVLGGRDSRTDTQYF. The DNA of the CDR3 is TGCAGCGTCTTGGGGGGACGGGACAGCCGCACAGATACGCAGTATTTT.

The chain couples TRBV3-1 to TRBJ2-5, with 7 bases aligning to TRBD1. CDR1 LGHDT and CDR2 YNNKEL come from the germline V gene (reference sequence). V gave up 4 bases and J gave up 3 bases; unmatched junction bases: 11. The CDR3 runs 16 residues. CDR3 amino acids: CASSPFRTGEKETQYF. CDR3 nucleotides: TGTGCCAGCAGCCCCTTTCGGACAGGCGAGAAAGAGACCCAGTACTTC.

Details on this clonotype: The junction shows a germline mismatch at one end, possibly a read error. The rearrangement links TRBV11-2 to TRBJ2-1; no firm D call. Germline CDR1 is SGHAT and CDR2 is FQNNGV. This CDR3 contains 12 residues. CDR3 in amino acids: CASNLMADEQFF. In nucleotides, the CDR3 is TGTGCCAGCAACTTAATGGCGGATGAGCAGTTCTTC.

The chain uses TRBV20-1 and TRBJ2-7; 9 bases are a match to TRBD1. CDR3 length: 15 amino acids. Trimming at V came to 4 bases and at J to 3 bases, leaving 10 bases not matched to a gene. Germline CDR1 reads DFQATT; CDR2 reads SNEGSKA (reference sequence). The CDR3 loop reads CSATPGDRAVYEQYF. The CDR3 nucleotides read TGCAGTGCTACCCCAGGGGACAGGGCCGTCTACGAGCAGTACTTC.

V and J are TRBV6-2 or TRBV6-3 and TRBJ1-1, with 10 bases lining up with TRBD1. V shed 8 bases, J shed 0 bases, and the junction held 3 bases outside the gene matches. Germline loops: CDR1 MNHEY, CDR2 SVGEGT. CDR3 length: 14 amino acids. The CDR3 is CASGDRGLNTEAFF. For the CDR3, the DNA is TGTGCCAGCGGGGACAGGGGTCTGAACACTGAAGCTTTCTTT.

This clonotype showed up many times. The CDR3 region is CASSSQGASYEQYF. As DNA, the CDR3 is TGTGCCAGCAGTTCCCAGGGGGCATCCTACGAGCAGTACTTC. The chain has TRBV6-2 or TRBV6-3 and TRBJ2-7; 8 nucleotides line up with TRBD1. This CDR3 has 14 amino acids. The J segment lost 1 base and the V segment lost 4 bases, leaving 3 bases of the junction unmatched. Germline assignment: CDR1 MNHEY and CDR2 SVGEGT.

The V gene is TRBV27, the J gene TRBJ1-2; 9 nucleotides match TRBD1. J was trimmed by 0 bases and V by 6 bases; bases with no gene match: 8. The germline V gene has CDR1 MNHEY and CDR2 SMNVEV (reference sequence). The CDR3 has 16 amino acids. The CDR3 spells CASSSGQGPTNYGYTF. CDR3 DNA: TGTGCCAGCAGCTCGGGACAGGGTCCTACTAACTATGGCTACACCTTC.

The genes are TRBV7-2 and TRBJ1-1; D is unclear. The CDR3 is made up of 16 amino acids. Trimming pared 5 bases from V and 4 bases from J, leaving 20 bases between. Germline V gene sequence: CDR1 SGHTA, CDR2 FQGNSA. CDR3 loop: CASSQWGGGVVTEAFF. In nucleotides, the CDR3 is TGTGCCAGCAGCCAATGGGGTGGCGGGGTAGTCACTGAAGCTTTCTTT.

This clonotype appeared a few times. The CDR3 sequence is CASVTRENSYEQYF. DNA for the CDR3: TGTGCCAGCGTGACTCGGGAGAACTCCTACGAGCAGTACTTC. The J gene is TRBJ2-7, the V gene TRBV28; D possibly corresponds to TRBD2 (6 bases). The ends were cut back, 8 bases at V and 0 bases at J, with 14 bases in the middle. In germline, CDR1 is MDHEN, CDR2 SYDVKM. The CDR3 is made up of 14 amino acids.

The rearrangement joins TRBV27 to TRBJ2-1, with TRBD1 identical over 7 bases. The CDR3 sequence is 17 residues long. Trimming cost V 3 bases and J 6 bases; bases outside gene matches: 14. CDR1 is MNHEY, CDR2 SMNVEV, per germline (reference sequence). The CDR3 loop reads CASSLSITGDFGNEQFF. The CDR3 nucleotides are TGTGCCAGCAGTTTGTCAATTACAGGGGATTTCGGCAATGAGCAGTTCTTC.

This sequence joins TRBV11-2 and TRBJ1-4, with D hard to call. Trimming stripped 8 bases from V and 6 bases from J, with 13 bases between. The CDR3 is 13 residues long. Germline values: CDR1 SGHAT, CDR2 FQNNGV. The CDR3 nucleotides read TGTGCCAGCGATGCAGGCTTGGATGAAAAACTGTTTTTT. It codes for CASDAGLDEKLFF.

This clonotype has only a few counts. CDR3 in amino acids: CASSQGPRVSGANVLTF. CDR3 bases: TGTGCCAGCAGCCAAGGGCCCAGGGTCTCTGGGGCCAACGTCCTGACTTTC. The chain is built from TRBV4-2 and TRBJ2-6; weak D call: TRBD1 (5 bases). The germline V and J ends were trimmed by 1 base and 0 bases, with 10 bases remaining between them. This CDR3 is built from 17 residues. Germline V gene data show CDR1 as LGHNA and CDR2 as YNFKEQ.

The rearrangement joins TRBV4-1 to TRBJ1-1; D gene unclear. Trimming removed 0 bases at V and 3 bases at J, with 14 bases between. Germline V gene sequence: CDR1 MGHRA, CDR2 YSYEKL. The CDR3 is made up of 16 amino acids. CDR3 sequence: CASSQDSSFGDTEAFF. CDR3 coding DNA: TGCGCCAGCAGCCAAGATAGTAGTTTCGGGGACACTGAAGCTTTCTTT.

This clonotype showed up just a few times. The V gene is TRBV25-1, the J gene TRBJ2-5, with D possibly TRBD2 on 6 matching bases. This CDR3 is 13 amino acids long. The germline V gene encodes CDR1 MGHDK and CDR2 SYGVNS. V lost 5 bases to trimming and J lost 7 bases, with 14 bases between them. Here the CDR3 reads CASSSDGGVTQYF. CDR3 bases: TGTGCCAGCAGTTCAGATGGCGGGGTGACCCAGTACTTC.